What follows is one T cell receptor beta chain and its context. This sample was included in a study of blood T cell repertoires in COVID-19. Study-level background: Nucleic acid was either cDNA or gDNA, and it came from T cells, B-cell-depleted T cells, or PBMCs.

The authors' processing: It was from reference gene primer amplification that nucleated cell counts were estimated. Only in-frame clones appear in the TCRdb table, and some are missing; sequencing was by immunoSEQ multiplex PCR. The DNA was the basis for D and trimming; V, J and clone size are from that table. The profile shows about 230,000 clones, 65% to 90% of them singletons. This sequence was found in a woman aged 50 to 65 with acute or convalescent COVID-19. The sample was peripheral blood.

As DNA, the CDR3 is TGTGCCAGTAGTACCCGTTATGGCTACACCTTC. Translating it yields CASSTRYGYTF. V is TRBV19 and J is TRBJ1-2; D not resolved. V was shortened by 4 bases and J by 5 bases, with 5 bases between the two germline ends. The CDR3 contains 11 residues. Looked up from germline, CDR1 is LNHDA and CDR2 is SQIVND (reference sequence).